This T cell receptor beta chain was identified during a study of cytomegalovirus exposure and HLA in healthy donors. PCR amplification relied on 60 Vbeta primers (plus 13 Jbeta primers). The table came from immunoSEQ multiplex PCR; TCRdb's copy has only in-frame clones and leaves some out. This table holds some 100,000 clones, roughly 79% found once. Findings and limits, study-wide: Most TCR sequences were uncommon, yet certain public TCRs appeared in many donors.

Comments on this clone: Its specificity is not known.

Germline-derived CDR1 and CDR2 are SGHTA and FQGTGA. The CDR3 loop spans 15 amino acids. J gave up 3 bases and V 5 bases, and 6 bases lay outside the gene matches. This clonotype originated in a female donor in good health and CMV-seropositive. J is TRBJ2-1 and V is TRBV7-3, with 8 positions matching TRBD1. The sequencing sample was made of PBMCs. CDR3 in DNA: TGTGCCAGCAGCCCCCTGGACAGGGACTACAATGAGCAGTTCTTC. Its translation: CASSPLDRDYNEQFF.